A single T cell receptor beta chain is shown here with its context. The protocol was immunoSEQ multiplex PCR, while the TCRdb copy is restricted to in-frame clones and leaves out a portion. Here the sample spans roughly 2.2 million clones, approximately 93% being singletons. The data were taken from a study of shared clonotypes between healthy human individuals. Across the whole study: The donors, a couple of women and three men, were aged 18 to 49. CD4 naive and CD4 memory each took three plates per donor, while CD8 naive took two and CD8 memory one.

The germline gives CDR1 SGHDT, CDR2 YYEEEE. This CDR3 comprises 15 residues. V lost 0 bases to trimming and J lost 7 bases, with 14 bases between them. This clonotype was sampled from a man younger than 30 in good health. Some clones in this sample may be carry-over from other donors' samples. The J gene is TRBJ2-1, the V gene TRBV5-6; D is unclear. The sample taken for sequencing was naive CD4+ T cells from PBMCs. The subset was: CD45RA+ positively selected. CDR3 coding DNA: TGTGCCAGCAGCTTGGGTCTGCCCGGAGTGAATGAGCAGTTCTTC. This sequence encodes CASSLGLPGVNEQFF.